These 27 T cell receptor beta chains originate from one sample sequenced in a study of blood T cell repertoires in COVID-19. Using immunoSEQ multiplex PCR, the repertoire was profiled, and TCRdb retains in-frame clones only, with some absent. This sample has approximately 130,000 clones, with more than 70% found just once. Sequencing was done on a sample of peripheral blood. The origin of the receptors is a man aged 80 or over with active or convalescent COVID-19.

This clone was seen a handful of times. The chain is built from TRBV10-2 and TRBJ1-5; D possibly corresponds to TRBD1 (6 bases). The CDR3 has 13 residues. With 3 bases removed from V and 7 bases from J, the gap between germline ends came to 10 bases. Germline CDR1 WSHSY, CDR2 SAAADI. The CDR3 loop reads CASSDLQGQPQHF. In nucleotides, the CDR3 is TGCGCCAGCAGTGATTTACAGGGCCAGCCCCAGCATTTT.

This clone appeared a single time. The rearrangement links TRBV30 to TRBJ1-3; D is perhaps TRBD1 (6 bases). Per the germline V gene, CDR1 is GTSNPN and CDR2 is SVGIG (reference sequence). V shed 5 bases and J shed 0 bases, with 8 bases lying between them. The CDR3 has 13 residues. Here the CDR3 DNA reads TGTGCCTGGGACAGGAGCTCTGGAAACACCATATATTTT. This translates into CAWDRSSGNTIYF.

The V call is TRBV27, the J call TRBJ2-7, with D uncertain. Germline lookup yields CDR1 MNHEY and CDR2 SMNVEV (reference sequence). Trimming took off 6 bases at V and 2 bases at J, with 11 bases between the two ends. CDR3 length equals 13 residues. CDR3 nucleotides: TGTGCCAGCAGGATGGCCCTTACCTACGAGCAGTACTTC. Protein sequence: CASRMALTYEQYF.

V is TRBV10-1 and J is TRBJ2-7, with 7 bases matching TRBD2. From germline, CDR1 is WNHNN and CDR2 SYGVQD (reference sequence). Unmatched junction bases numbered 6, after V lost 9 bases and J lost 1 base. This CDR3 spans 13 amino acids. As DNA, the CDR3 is TGCGCCAGGGGGACTACGCGTTCCTACGAGCAGTACTTC. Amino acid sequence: CARGTTRSYEQYF.

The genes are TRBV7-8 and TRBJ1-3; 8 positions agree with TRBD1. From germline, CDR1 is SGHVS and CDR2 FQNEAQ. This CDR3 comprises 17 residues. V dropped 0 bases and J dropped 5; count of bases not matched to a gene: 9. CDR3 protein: CASSLADREIKRNTIYF. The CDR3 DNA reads TGTGCCAGCAGCTTAGCGGACAGGGAAATTAAGAGAAACACCATATATTTT.

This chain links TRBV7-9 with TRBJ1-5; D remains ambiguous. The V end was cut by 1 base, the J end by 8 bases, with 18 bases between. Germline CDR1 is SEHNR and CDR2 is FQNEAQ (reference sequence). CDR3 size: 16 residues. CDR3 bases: TGTGCCAGCAGCTTAGGAAAAGGCAGGCCTATGAAGCCCCAGCATTTT. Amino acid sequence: CASSLGKGRPMKPQHF. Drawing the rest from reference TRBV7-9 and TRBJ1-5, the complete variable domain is DTGVSQNPRHKITKRGQNVTFRCDPISEHNRLYWYRQTLGQGPEFLTYFQNEAQLEKSRLLSDRFSAERPKGSFSTLEIQRTEQGDSAMYLCASSLGKGRPMKPQHFGDGTRLSIL.

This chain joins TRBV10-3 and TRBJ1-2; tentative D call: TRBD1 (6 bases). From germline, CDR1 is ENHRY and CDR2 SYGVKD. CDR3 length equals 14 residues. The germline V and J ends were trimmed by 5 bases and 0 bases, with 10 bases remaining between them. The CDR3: CAISRDISNYGYTF. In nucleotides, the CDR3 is TGTGCCATCAGTAGGGACATTTCTAACTATGGCTACACCTTC.

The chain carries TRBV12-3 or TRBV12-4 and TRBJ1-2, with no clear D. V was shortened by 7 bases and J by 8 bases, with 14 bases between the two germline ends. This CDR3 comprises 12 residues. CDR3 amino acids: CASKSNEEGYTF. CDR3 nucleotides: TGTGCCAGCAAATCTAATGAGGAGGGCTACACCTTC.

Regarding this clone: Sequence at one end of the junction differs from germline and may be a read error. CDR3 DNA sequence: TGTGCCAGCAGTTTCGCCGGGACAGGGGGACATGTCTTC. Protein: CASSFAGTGGHVF. J is TRBJ2-1 and V is TRBV6-2 or TRBV6-3; TRBD1 matches 11 bases. This CDR3 spans 13 amino acids. Germline V CDR1 and CDR2: MNHEY, SVGEGT.

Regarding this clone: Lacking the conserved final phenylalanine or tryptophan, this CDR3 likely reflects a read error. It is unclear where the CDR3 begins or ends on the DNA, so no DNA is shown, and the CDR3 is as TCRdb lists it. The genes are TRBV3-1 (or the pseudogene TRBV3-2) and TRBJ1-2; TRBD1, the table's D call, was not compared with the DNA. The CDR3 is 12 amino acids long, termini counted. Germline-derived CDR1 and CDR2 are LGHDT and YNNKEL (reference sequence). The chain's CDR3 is CASSHWGQLVSL.

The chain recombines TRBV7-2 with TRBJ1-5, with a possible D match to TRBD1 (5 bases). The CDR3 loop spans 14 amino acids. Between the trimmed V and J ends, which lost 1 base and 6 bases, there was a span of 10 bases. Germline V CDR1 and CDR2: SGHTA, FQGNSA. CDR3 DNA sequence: TGTGCCAGCAGCTTAGAGCGAACAGGTCAGCCCCAGCATTTT. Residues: CASSLERTGQPQHF.

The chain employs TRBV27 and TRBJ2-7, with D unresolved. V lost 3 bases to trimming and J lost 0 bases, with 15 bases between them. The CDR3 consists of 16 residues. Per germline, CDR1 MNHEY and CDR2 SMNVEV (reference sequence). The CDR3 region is CASSFGLTESSYEQYF. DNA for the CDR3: TGTGCCAGCAGTTTTGGTCTAACGGAGAGCTCCTACGAGCAGTACTTC.

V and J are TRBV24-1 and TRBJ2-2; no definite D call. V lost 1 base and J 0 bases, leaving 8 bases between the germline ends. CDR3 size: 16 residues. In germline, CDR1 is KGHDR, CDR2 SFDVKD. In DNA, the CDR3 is TGTGCCACCAGTGATTTCTTGACAACGAACACCGGGGAGCTGTTTTTT. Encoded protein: CATSDFLTTNTGELFF.

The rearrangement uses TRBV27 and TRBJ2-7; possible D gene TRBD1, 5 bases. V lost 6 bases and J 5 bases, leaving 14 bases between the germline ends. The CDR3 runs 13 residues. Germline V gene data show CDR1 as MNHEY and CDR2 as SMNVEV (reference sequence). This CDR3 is CASSGWGGNEQYF. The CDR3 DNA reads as TGTGCCAGCAGCGGATGGGGCGGAAACGAGCAGTACTTC.

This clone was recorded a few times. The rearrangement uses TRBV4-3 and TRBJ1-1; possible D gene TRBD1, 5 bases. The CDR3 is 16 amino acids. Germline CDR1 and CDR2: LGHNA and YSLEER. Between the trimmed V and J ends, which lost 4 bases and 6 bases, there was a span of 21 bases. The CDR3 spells CASSRLGVDGGSEAFF. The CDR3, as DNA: TGCGCCAGCAGCCGGTTAGGGGTGGACGGGGGATCTGAAGCTTTCTTT.

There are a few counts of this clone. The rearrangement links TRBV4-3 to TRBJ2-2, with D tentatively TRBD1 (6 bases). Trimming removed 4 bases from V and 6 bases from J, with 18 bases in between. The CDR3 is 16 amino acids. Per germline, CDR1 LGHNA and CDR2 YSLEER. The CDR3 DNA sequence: TGCGCCAGCAGCCTCAGAACAGGGTACAACGCCGGGGAGCTGTTTTTT. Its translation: CASSLRTGYNAGELFF.

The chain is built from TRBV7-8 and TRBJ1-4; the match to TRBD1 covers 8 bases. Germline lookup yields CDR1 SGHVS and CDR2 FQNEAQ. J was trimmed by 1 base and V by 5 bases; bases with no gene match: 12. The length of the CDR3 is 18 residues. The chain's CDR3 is CASSPQGAGGGTNEKLFF. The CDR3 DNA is TGTGCCAGCAGCCCTCAAGGGGCAGGGGGCGGAACTAATGAAAAACTGTTTTTT.

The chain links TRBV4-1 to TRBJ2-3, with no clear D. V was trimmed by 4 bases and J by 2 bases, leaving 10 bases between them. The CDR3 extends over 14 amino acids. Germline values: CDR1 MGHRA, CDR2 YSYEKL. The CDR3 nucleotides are TGCGCCAGCAGCCTTCGGGTACACACAGATACGCAGTATTTT. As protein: CASSLRVHTDTQYF.

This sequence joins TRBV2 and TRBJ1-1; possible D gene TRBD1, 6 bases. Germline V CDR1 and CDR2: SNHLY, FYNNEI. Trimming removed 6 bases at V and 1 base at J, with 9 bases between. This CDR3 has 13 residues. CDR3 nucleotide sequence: TGTGCCAGCAGCGCACAGGGGAACACTGAAGCTTTCTTT. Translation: CASSAQGNTEAFF.

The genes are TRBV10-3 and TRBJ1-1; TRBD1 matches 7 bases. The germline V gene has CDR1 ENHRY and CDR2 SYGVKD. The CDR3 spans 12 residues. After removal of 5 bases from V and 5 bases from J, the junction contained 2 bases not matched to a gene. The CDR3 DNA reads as TGTGCCATCAGTCAGGGGGAAACTGAAGCTTTCTTT. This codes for CAISQGETEAFF.

The CDR3 DNA reads TGTGCCAGCAGCGTAGTGGCAGGGGCTGAAGCTTTCTTT. Translating it yields CASSVVAGAEAFF. The V and J genes are TRBV9 and TRBJ1-1, with D possibly matching TRBD1 (6 bases). The V end was cut by 0 bases, the J end by 6 bases, with 9 bases between. Germline V gene sequence: CDR1 SGDLS, CDR2 YYNGEE. The CDR3 is 13 residues long.

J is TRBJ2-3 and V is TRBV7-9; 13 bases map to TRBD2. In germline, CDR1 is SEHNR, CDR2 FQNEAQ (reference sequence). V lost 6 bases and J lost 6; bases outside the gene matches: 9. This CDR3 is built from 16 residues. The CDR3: CASSTGLAGRADTQYF. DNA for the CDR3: TGTGCCAGCAGTACGGGACTAGCGGGGAGGGCGGATACGCAGTATTTT.

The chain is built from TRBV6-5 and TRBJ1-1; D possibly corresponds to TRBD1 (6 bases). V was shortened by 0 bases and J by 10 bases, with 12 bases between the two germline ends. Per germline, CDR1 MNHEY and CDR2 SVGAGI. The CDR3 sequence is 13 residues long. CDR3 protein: CASSYSNRVGAFF. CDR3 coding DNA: TGTGCCAGCAGTTACTCGAACAGGGTAGGAGCTTTCTTT.

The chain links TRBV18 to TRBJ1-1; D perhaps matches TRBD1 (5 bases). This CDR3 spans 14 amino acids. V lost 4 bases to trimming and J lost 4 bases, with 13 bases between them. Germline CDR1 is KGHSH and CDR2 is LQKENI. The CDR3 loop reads CASSQERGVTEAFF. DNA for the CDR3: TGTGCCAGCTCACAGGAGCGGGGGGTCACTGAAGCTTTCTTT.

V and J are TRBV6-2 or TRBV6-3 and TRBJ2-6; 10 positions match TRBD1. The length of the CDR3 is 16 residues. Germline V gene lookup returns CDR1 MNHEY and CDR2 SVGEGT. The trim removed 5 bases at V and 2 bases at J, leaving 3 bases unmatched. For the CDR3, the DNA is TGTGCCAGCAGTGGGGACAGGGGCACTGGGGCCAACGTCCTGACTTTC. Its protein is CASSGDRGTGANVLTF.

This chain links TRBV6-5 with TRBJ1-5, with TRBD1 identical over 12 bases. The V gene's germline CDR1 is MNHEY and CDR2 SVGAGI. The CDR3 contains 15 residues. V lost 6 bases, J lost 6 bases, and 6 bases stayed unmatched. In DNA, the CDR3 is TGTGCCAGCAGCTCGGGACAGGGGGCAAGTCAGCCCCAGCATTTT. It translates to CASSSGQGASQPQHF.

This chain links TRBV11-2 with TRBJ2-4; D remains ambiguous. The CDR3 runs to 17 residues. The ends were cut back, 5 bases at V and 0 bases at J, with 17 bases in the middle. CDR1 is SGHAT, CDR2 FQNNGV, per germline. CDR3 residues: CASSVLAPILAKNIQYF. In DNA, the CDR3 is TGTGCCAGCAGCGTCCTCGCTCCTATACTAGCCAAAAACATTCAGTACTTC.